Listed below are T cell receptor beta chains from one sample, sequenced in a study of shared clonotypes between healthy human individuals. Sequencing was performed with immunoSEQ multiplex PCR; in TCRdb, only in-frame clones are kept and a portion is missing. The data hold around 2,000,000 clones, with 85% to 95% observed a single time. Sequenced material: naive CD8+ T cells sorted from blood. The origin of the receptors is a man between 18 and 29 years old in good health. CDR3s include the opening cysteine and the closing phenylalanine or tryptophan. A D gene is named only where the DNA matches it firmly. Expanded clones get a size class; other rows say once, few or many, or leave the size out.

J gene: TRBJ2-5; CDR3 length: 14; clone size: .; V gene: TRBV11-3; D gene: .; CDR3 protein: CASSRRKYQETQYF; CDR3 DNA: TGTGCCAGCAGCCGACGCAAGTACCAAGAGACCCAGTACTTC
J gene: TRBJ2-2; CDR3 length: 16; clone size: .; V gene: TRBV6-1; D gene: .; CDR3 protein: CASSERIPGQPGELFF; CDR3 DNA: TGTGCCAGCAGTGAACGGATCCCCGGACAGCCCGGGGAGCTGTTTTTT
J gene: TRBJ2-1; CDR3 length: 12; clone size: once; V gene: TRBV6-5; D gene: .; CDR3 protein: CASSYPPNEQFF; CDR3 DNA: TGTGCCAGCAGTTACCCGCCCAATGAGCAGTTCTTC
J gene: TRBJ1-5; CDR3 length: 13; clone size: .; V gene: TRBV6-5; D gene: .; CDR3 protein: CASSLVNNQPQHF; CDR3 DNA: TGTGCCAGCAGTTTGGTAAACAATCAGCCCCAGCATTTT
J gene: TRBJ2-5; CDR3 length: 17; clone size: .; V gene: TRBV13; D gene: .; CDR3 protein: CASSFIFQPGRQETQYF; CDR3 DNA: TGTGCCAGCAGCTTCATATTCCAGCCGGGACGGCAAGAGACCCAGTACTTC
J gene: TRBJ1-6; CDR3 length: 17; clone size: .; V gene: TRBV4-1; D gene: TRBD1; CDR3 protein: CASSQVPPGQANSPLHF; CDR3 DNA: TGCGCCAGCAGCCAAGTTCCCCCGGGACAGGCAAATTCACCCCTCCACTTT
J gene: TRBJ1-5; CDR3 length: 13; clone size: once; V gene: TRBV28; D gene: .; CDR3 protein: CASSWTVAQPQHF; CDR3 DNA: TGTGCCAGCAGTTGGACCGTTGCCCAGCCCCAGCATTTT
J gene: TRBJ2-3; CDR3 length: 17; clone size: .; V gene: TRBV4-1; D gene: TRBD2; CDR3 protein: CASSQAFRGGYTDTQYF; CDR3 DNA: TGCGCCAGCAGTCAAGCTTTTCGGGGGGGGTACACAGATACGCAGTATTTT
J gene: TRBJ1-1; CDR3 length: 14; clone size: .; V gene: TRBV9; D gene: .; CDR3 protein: CASSVGGVNTEAFF; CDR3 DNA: TGTGCCAGCAGCGTAGGGGGCGTGAACACTGAAGCTTTCTTT
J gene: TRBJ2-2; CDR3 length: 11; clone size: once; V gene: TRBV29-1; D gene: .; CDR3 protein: CSVVGAGELFF; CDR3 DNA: TGCAGCGTTGTGGGGGCCGGGGAGCTGTTTTTT
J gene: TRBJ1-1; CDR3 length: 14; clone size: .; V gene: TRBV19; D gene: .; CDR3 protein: CASSIAGPDTEAFF; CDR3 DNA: TGTGCCAGTAGTATAGCGGGTCCCGACACTGAAGCTTTCTTT
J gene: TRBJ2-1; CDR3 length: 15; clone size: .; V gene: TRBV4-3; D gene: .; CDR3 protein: CASTLGQGGHNEQFF; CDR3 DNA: TGCGCCAGCACGTTGGGGCAGGGCGGGCACAATGAGCAGTTCTTC
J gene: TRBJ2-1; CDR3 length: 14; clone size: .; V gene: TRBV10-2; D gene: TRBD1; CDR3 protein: CASTETGGYNEQFF; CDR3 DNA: TGCGCCAGCACCGAGACAGGGGGCTACAATGAGCAGTTCTTC
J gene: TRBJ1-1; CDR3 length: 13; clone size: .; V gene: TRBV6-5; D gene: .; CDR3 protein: CASSPGRNTEAFF; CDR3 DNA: TGTGCCAGCAGTCCAGGACGGAACACTGAAGCTTTCTTT
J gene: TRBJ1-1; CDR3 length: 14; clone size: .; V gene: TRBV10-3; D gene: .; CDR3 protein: CAISEGGWDTEAFF; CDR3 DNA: TGTGCCATCAGCGAAGGAGGCTGGGACACTGAAGCTTTCTTT
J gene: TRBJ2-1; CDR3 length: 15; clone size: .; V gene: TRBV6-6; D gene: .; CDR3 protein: CASSPDGSSYNEQFF; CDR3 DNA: TGTGCCAGCAGCCCAGACGGGAGCTCCTACAATGAGCAGTTCTTC
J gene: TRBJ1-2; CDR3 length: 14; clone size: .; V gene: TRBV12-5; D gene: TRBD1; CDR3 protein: CASGRGQGIGGYTF; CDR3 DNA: TGTGCTAGTGGTCGAGGACAGGGGATCGGTGGCTACACCTTC
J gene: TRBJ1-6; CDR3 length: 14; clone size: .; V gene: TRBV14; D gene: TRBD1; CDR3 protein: CASPRGLYNSPLHF; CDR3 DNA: TGTGCCAGCCCCAGGGGGCTATATAATTCACCCCTCCACTTT
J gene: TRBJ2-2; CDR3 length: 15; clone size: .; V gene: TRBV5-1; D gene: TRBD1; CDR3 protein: CASGPGTEYTGELFF; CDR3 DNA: TGCGCCAGCGGACCCGGGACAGAATACACCGGGGAGCTGTTTTTT
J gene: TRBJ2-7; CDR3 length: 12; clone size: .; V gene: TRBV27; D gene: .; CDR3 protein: CASSPLGGEQYF; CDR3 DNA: TGTGCCAGCAGCCCCTTGGGGGGCGAGCAGTACTTC
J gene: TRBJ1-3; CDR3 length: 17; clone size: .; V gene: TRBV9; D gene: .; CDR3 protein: CASSVEVEGIYGNTIYF; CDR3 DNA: TGTGCCAGCAGCGTAGAAGTGGAGGGGATTTATGGAAACACCATATATTTT
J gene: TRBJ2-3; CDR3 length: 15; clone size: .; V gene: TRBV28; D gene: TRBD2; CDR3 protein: CASSPAGGGTDTQYF; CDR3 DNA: TGTGCCAGCAGTCCAGCGGGGGGTGGCACAGATACGCAGTATTTT
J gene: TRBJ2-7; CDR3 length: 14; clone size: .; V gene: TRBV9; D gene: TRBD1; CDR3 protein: CASSKDRGSDEQYF; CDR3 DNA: TGTGCCAGCAGCAAGGACAGGGGATCCGACGAGCAGTACTTC
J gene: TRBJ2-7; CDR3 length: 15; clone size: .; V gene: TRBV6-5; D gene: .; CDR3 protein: CASSYSTASSYEQYF; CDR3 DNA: TGTGCCAGCAGTTACTCGACGGCAAGCTCCTACGAGCAGTACTTC
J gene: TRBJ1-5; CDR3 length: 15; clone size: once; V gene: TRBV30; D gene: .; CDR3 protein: CAWSDGTASNQPQHF; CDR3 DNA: TGTGCCTGGAGCGACGGGACCGCTAGCAATCAGCCCCAGCATTTT
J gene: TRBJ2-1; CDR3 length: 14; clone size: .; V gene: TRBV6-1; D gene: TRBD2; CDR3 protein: CASSVLADYNEQFF; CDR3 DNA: TGTGCCAGCAGTGTGCTAGCGGATTACAATGAGCAGTTCTTC
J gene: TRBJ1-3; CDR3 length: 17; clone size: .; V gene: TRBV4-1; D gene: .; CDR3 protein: CASSGLGRSDPGNTIYF; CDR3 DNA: TGCGCCAGCAGCGGACTTGGACGGTCAGATCCTGGAAACACCATATATTTT
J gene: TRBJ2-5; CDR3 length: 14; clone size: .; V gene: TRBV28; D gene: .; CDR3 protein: CASSSEGSQETQYF; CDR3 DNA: TGTGCCAGCAGTTCCGAGGGGTCCCAAGAGACCCAGTACTTC
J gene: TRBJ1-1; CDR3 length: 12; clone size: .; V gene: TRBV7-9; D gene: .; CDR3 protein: CASSLALSEAFF; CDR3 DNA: TGTGCCAGCAGCTTAGCGCTCAGTGAAGCTTTCTTT
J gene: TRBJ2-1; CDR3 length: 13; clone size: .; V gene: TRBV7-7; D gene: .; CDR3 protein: CASSYDKLHEQFF; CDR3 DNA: TGTGCTAGCAGCTACGATAAACTCCATGAGCAGTTCTTC
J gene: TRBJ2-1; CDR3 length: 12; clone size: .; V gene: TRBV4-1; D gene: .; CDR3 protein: CASSPDRNEQFF; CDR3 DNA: TGCGCCAGCAGCCCGGACCGCAATGAGCAGTTCTTC
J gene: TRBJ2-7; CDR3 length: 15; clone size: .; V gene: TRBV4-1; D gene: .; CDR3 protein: CASSQVEEGAYEQYF; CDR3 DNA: TGCGCCAGCAGCCAAGTGGAGGAGGGGGCCTACGAGCAGTACTTC
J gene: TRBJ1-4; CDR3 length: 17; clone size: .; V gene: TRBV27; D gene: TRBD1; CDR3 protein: CASSLLAGQGTNEKLFF; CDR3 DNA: TGTGCCAGCAGTTTATTGGCAGGACAGGGGACTAATGAAAAACTGTTTTTT
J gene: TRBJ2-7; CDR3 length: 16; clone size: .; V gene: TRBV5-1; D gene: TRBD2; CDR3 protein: CASSETGTSSPYEQYF; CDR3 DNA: TGCGCCAGCAGCGAGACCGGGACTAGCAGTCCATACGAGCAGTACTTC
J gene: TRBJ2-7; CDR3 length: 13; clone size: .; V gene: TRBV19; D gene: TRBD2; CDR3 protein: CASRASGGYEQYF; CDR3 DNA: TGTGCCAGTAGGGCTAGCGGGGGGTACGAGCAGTACTTC
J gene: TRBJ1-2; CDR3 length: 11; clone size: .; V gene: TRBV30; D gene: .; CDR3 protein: CAWSVGVGYTF; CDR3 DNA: TGTGCCTGGAGTGTCGGCGTCGGCTACACCTTC
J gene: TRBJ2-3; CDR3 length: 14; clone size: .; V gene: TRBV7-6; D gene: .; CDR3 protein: CASSLGGVTDTQYF; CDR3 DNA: TGTGCCAGCAGCTTAGGGGGAGTCACAGATACGCAGTATTTT
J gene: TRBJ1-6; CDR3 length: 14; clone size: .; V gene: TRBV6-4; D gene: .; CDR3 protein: CASSEGYPNSPLHF; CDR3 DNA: TGTGCCAGCAGTGAAGGATATCCAAATTCACCCCTCCACTTT
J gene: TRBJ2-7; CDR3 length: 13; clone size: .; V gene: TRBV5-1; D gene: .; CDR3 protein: CASSPQGSHEQYF; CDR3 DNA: TGCGCCAGCAGCCCGCAGGGGTCCCACGAGCAGTACTTC
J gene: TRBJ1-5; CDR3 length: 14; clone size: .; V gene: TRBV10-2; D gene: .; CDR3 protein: CASSEGFGNQPQHF; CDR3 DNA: TGCGCCAGCAGTGAGGGATTCGGGAATCAGCCCCAGCATTTT
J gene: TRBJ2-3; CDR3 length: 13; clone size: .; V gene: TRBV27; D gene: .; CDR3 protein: CASSILATDTQYF; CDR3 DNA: TGTGCCAGCAGTATACTAGCTACAGATACGCAGTATTTT
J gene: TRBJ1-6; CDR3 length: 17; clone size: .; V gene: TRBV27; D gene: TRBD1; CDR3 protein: CASSLSGTATLNSPLHF; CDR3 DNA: TGTGCCAGCAGTTTATCGGGGACAGCTACCCTTAATTCACCCCTCCACTTT
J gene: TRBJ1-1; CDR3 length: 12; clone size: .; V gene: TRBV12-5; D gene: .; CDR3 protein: CASGQGGTEAFF; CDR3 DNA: TGTGCTAGTGGCCAGGGAGGGACTGAAGCTTTCTTT
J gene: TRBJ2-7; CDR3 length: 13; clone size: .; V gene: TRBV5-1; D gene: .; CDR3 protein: CASSLESGDEQYF; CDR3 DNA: TGCGCCAGCAGCTTGGAGTCTGGGGACGAGCAGTACTTC
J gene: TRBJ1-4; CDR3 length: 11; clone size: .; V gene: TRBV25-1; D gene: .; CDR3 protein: CASSEGRTGFF; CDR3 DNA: TGTGCCAGCAGTGAGGGTAGGACGGGGTTTTTT
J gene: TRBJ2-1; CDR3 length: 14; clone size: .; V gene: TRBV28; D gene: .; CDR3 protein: CASRPTGGYNEQFF; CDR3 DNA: TGTGCCAGCAGACCCACGGGTGGGTACAATGAGCAGTTCTTC
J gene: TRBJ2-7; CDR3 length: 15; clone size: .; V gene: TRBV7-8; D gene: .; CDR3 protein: CATEGPIESSYEQYF; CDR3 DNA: TGTGCCACAGAAGGACCGATAGAGAGCTCCTACGAGCAGTACTTC
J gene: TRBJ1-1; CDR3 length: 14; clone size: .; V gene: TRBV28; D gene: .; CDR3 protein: CASSLGTSNTEAFF; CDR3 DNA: TGTGCCAGCAGTTTAGGGACCTCGAACACTGAAGCTTTCTTT
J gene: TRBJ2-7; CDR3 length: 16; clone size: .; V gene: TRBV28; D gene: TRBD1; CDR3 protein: CASSLFLTGGSYEQYF; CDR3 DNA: TGTGCCAGCAGTTTATTTTTGACAGGGGGGTCCTACGAGCAGTACTTC
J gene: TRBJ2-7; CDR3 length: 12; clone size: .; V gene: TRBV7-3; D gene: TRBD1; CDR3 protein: CASGTGEGEQYF; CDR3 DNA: TGTGCCAGCGGGACAGGGGAAGGCGAGCAGTACTTC
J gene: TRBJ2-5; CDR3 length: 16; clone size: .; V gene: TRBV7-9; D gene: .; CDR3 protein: CASSLTGGADSETQYF; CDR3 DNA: TGTGCCAGCAGCCTAACCGGGGGCGCGGACTCAGAGACCCAGTACTTC
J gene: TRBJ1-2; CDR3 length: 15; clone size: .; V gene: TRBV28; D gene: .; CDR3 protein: CASSYGQLYGYGYTF; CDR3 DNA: TGTGCCAGCAGTTACGGACAGCTATACGGCTATGGCTACACCTTC
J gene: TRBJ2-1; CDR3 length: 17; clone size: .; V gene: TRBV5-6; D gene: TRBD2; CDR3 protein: CASSLGLAGGSYNEQFF; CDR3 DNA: TGTGCCAGCAGCTTGGGACTAGCGGGAGGAAGTTACAATGAGCAGTTCTTC
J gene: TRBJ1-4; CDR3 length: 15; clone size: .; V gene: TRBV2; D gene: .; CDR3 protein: CASSEVQPPNEKLFF; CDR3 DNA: TGTGCCAGCAGTGAAGTCCAGCCGCCTAATGAAAAACTGTTTTTT